This TCR beta chain was profiled in a study of CD8+CD57+ T cells in acquired aplastic anemia (dated by TCRdb to the late 2010s). For the study in its entirety: Extracted DNA from sorted CD4+ and CD8+ cells averaged about 3 ug, ranging from about 0.18 to 27.4 ug. CD8+CD57+ expansion was defined as a frequency above the mean frequency observed in healthy subjects.

Profiling of TCR beta VDJ combinations and CDR3 sequences used genomic DNA as the template. An Illumina HiSeq 2000 was used for TCR repertoire sequencing. Per the original workflow: Repertoire assessment relied on Simpson's diversity index, CDR3 size and DJ length profiles, and TRBV/TRBJ rearrangement plots. Whichever DNA sequence was most abundant in the deep sequencing data was defined as the immunodominant clone. CDR3 amino acid sequences were checked for sharing across subjects and were also compared against the VDJdb database and published repertoires. TCRdb handled the public reads itself, with Q25 trimming in fastp and clone calling in MiXCR, and kept productive beta chains. Each CDR3 protein appears once, grouped with its most common genes and DNA. TCRdb, not the authors, supplied the V and J calls. Across this sample there are 150,000 to 200,000 distinct CDR3 sequences, with under 55% seen only once. The top ten hold around 2.9% of the sample.

V is clipped by 0 bases and J by 9 bases, and the sequence between their germline boundaries is 9 bases long. The germline V gene encodes CDR1 LGHNA and CDR2 YNFKEQ. The CDR3 measures 13 amino acids from cysteine to phenylalanine. The read is trimmed to its CDR3 DNA, 39 bases read in frame from base 1. Points on this clonotype: What this receptor recognizes is not known. Base qualities were left out, and no much larger clone turns up one base away.

Expansion of CD8+CD57+ cells had been shown by flow cytometry in the patients chosen for sequencing. Severe acquired aplastic anemia was diagnosed in all patients according to International Study of Aplastic Anemia and Agranulocytosis and Camitta criteria. At the time blood was sampled, none of the patients had received any therapy. The study deep-sequenced TCR repertoires of sorted CD4+ and CD8+ blood T cells from severe aplastic anemia patients and healthy subjects. In the USA, patient enrollment took place under clinicaltrials.gov protocols 00001620, 01623167, 00001397, 00071045, 00081523 and 00961064. Ficoll-Paque density gradient centrifugation was used to isolate peripheral blood mononuclear cells. Before DNA extraction, CD4+ and CD8+ T cells were sorted with FACS or magnetic beads. Findings and caveats that apply to the study as a whole: About 28 CD8+ CDR3 sequences were found in both patients and controls but appeared to be highly expressed in patients and within the immunodominant clones of the patients. No significant difference in CD8+ Simpson's diversity was found between patients and healthy controls (P=0.060).

Recombination connected TRBV4-2 to TRBJ2-1; the D gene is perhaps TRBD1, on 5 matching bases. This TCR came from a human donor with aplastic anemia. The sample consisted of sorted CD4+, CD8+, or CD8+CD57+ T cells (not recorded which) from PBMCs. The CDR3 region has the sequence CASSQEGAAEQFF. The sequenced DNA is TGTGCCAGCAGCCAAGAAGGGGCGGCTGAGCAGTTCTTC.